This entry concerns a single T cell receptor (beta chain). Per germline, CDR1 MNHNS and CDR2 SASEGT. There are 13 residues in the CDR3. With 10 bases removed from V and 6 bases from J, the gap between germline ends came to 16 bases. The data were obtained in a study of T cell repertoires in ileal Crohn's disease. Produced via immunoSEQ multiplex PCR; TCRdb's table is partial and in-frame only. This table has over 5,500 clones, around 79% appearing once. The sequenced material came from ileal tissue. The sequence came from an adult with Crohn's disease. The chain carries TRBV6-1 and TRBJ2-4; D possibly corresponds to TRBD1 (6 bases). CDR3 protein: CAIRLRGGNIQYF. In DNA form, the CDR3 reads TGTGCCATACGTCTCAGGGGCGGAAACATTCAGTACTTC.